Listed below are T cell receptor beta chains from one sample, sequenced in a study of monozygotic twins with inflammatory bowel disease. Reanalyzing the 5' RACE reads, TCRdb keeps one entry per CDR3 protein, without DNA. This repertoire includes some 440,000 distinct CDR3 sequences. The sample consisted of blood. The receptors were sampled from a human donor with ulcerative colitis or Crohn's disease, or a healthy co-twin of an affected twin (not recorded which). CDR3s include the opening cysteine and the closing phenylalanine or tryptophan.

TRBJ1-1 TRBV20-1 CSAKDLGGANTEAFF
TRBJ2-3 TRBV7-2 CASSLQGTGSTDTQYF
TRBJ2-3 TRBV28 CASSSPGHPSTDTQYF
TRBJ2-3 TRBV12-3/TRBV12-4 CASSPSAGAHTDTQYF
TRBJ2-1 TRBV20-1 CSARPGLRAEQFF
TRBJ2-2 TRBV20-1 CSASIGTATGELFF
TRBJ2-7 TRBV5-4 CASSQVGNLDEQYF
TRBJ2-7 TRBV6-1 CASSENRGEQYF
TRBJ1-2 TRBV19 CTIWTTSYGYTF
TRBJ1-3 TRBV29-1 CSVVTGISGNTIYF
TRBJ2-1 TRBV20-1 CSASPLRRMYNEQFF
TRBJ2-2 TRBV6-2/TRBV6-3 CASTRTGRPAELFF
TRBJ1-5 TRBV7-8 CASSLETAYQPQHF
TRBJ1-1 TRBV7-2 CASSLGTQGNTEAFF